These 29 T cell receptor beta chains originate from one sample sequenced in a study of PD-L1 blockade in urothelial cancer. Time point specified: pretreatment peripheral blood. Sequencing used immunoSEQ multiplex PCR; TCRdb keeps in-frame clones, though not all of them. The sample has about 63,000 clones, 80% to 85% seen once; the top ten hold 3.2%. Source: PBMCs, taken around atezolizumab (anti-PD-L1) treatment. The receptors were sampled from a man in his 70s with urothelial cancer.

The chain recombines TRBV5-1 with TRBJ1-1, with unresolved D. V gave up 0 bases and J gave up 1 base, with 16 bases separating them. In germline, CDR1 is SGHRS, CDR2 YFSETQ. This CDR3 region has 17 residues. The CDR3 sequence: CASSLASEYGSNTEAFF. Here the CDR3 DNA reads TGCGCCAGCAGCTTGGCCAGTGAGTACGGGTCGAACACTGAAGCTTTCTTT.

The chain has TRBV27 and TRBJ2-1; 7 bases align to TRBD2. The V gene's germline CDR1 is MNHEY and CDR2 SMNVEV (reference sequence). The V and J ends lost 5 bases and 13 bases, in that order; junction bases with no gene match: 14. This CDR3 is 14 amino acids long. CDR3 amino acids: CASSPGGRITIQFF. CDR3 bases: TGTGCCAGCAGTCCGGGCGGGAGAATCACTATACAGTTCTTC.

The sample holds a few counts of this clone. This chain links TRBV28 with TRBJ1-2, with D perhaps matching TRBD1 (6 bases). Germline CDR1 is MDHEN and CDR2 is SYDVKM. The V and J ends lost 2 bases and 4 bases respectively, with 20 bases between them. The CDR3 length is 17 residues. The CDR3 DNA follows: TGTGCCAGCAGTTTAAGGGGGTCAGGGCAATGGGTCTATGGCTACACCTTC. This gives the protein CASSLRGSGQWVYGYTF.

This chain joins TRBV7-8 and TRBJ2-1; D is possibly TRBD1 (6 bases). Germline CDR1 reads SGHVS; CDR2 reads FQNEAQ. Trimming pared 2 bases from V and 9 bases from J, leaving 11 bases between. The CDR3 totals 13 residues. The CDR3 is CASSLSQGGEQFF. Here the CDR3 DNA reads TGTGCCAGCAGCTTATCACAGGGCGGTGAGCAGTTCTTC.

This chain links TRBV6-5 with TRBJ1-1; the match to TRBD1 covers 7 bases. After removal of 4 bases from V and 7 bases from J, the junction contained 6 bases not matched to a gene. The CDR3 spans 13 residues. Germline V gene sequence: CDR1 MNHEY, CDR2 SVGAGI. The CDR3 DNA reads as TGTGCCAGCAGTTCCATCTCAGGGGGTGAAGCTTTCTTT. Its protein product is CASSSISGGEAFF.

The genes are TRBV19 and TRBJ2-1; 7 nucleotides match TRBD2. The germline gives CDR1 LNHDA, CDR2 SQIVND (reference sequence). The ends lost 3 bases at V and 4 bases at J; junction bases unmatched: 12. The CDR3 is made up of 17 amino acids. CDR3 sequence: CASSIRGGAGVYNEQFF. The CDR3 coding sequence is TGTGCCAGTAGTATTCGGGGCGGCGCGGGAGTGTACAATGAGCAGTTCTTC.

The chain recombines TRBV19 with TRBJ2-3; D perhaps matches TRBD1 (6 bases). This CDR3 is 14 amino acids long. Trimming took 7 bases from V and 6 from J, leaving 17 bases between them. Germline CDR1 and CDR2: LNHDA and SQIVND (reference sequence). The CDR3 region is CASTNRVPADTQYF. DNA for the CDR3: TGTGCCAGTACCAACAGGGTACCAGCCGATACGCAGTATTTT.

The gene calls are TRBV6-1 and TRBJ2-1; 9 bases map to TRBD1. V shed 3 bases, J shed 10 bases, and the junction held 13 bases outside the gene matches. The germline CDR1 and CDR2 sequences are MNHNS and SASEGT. This CDR3 has 16 amino acids. The CDR3 nucleotides are TGTGCCAGCAGTGAGGATACCGGGACAGGGCTATGGGAGCAGTTCTTC. Translating it yields CASSEDTGTGLWEQFF.

This clone was observed a single time. This chain connects TRBV14 to TRBJ2-1; 12 nucleotides match TRBD2. CDR1 SGHDN and CDR2 FVKESK come from the germline V gene. V gave up 1 base and J gave up 5 bases; unmatched junction bases: 21. There are 22 residues in the CDR3. CDR3 protein: CASSQVSPNPKLAGGYHNEQFF. The CDR3 DNA is TGTGCCAGCAGCCAAGTGAGCCCCAACCCGAAACTAGCGGGAGGTTACCACAATGAGCAGTTCTTC.

This clone showed up just a few times. V gene TRBV7-9 combines with J gene TRBJ1-3; no clear D. This CDR3 spans 13 amino acids. The V and J ends lost 4 bases and 0 bases respectively, with 4 bases between them. CDR1 is SEHNR and CDR2 is FQNEAQ in the germline V gene (reference sequence). The CDR3 spells CASSWSSGNTIYF. The DNA for the CDR3 is TGTGCCAGCAGCTGGAGCTCTGGAAACACCATATATTTT.

V gene TRBV30 combines with J gene TRBJ2-3, with TRBD2 matching over 12 bases. The germline CDR1 and CDR2 sequences are GTSNPN and SVGIG (reference sequence). This CDR3 has 17 residues. Trimming took 2 bases from V and 1 from J; bases not matched to a gene: 7. The CDR3 DNA sequence: TGTGCCTGGAGTAGGCTAGCGGGAGGGCCTGGCACAGATACGCAGTATTTT. It is translated as CAWSRLAGGPGTDTQYF.

V usage is TRBV29-1 and J usage is TRBJ2-7; 13 nucleotides line up with TRBD2. The J segment lost 5 bases and the V segment lost 4 bases, leaving 2 bases of the junction unmatched. The germline V gene encodes CDR1 SQVTM and CDR2 ANQGSEA. The CDR3 runs 13 residues. As DNA, the CDR3 is TGCAGCGTTGGGACTAGCGGGAGTCACGAGCAGTACTTC. This codes for CSVGTSGSHEQYF.

The chain employs TRBV28 and TRBJ2-5, with D maybe TRBD2 (5 bases). The germline V gene has CDR1 MDHEN and CDR2 SYDVKM. The CDR3 runs to 13 residues. The V gene lost 3 bases and the J gene lost 9 bases, with 14 bases spanning the gap. The CDR3 loop is CASSLPPIASQYF. CDR3 coding DNA: TGTGCCAGCAGTTTGCCTCCCATAGCGTCCCAGTACTTC.

This chain links TRBV6-6 with TRBJ2-3, with 12 bases matching TRBD2. CDR1 and CDR2 (germline): MNHNY, SVGAGI (reference sequence). V shed 8 bases and J 4 bases; nucleotides not matched to a gene: 7. The CDR3 contains 15 residues. Here the CDR3 reads CASASGRARADTQYF. The CDR3 coding sequence is TGTGCCAGCGCTAGCGGGAGGGCCCGCGCAGATACGCAGTATTTT.

This sequence joins TRBV11-2 and TRBJ2-3; 9 bases align to TRBD1. Losses at the gene ends were 3 bases for V and 0 bases for J; bases not matched to a gene: 1. The CDR3 consists of 15 residues. CDR1 is SGHAT and CDR2 is FQNNGV in the germline V gene. The CDR3 region has the DNA TGTGCCAGCAGCTTCACAGGGGGCAGCACAGATACGCAGTATTTT. This translates into CASSFTGGSTDTQYF.

The chain links TRBV20-1 to TRBJ2-7; D gene ambiguous. Per the germline V gene, CDR1 is DFQATT and CDR2 is SNEGSKA (reference sequence). The V gene lost 6 bases and the J gene lost 2 bases, with 5 bases spanning the gap. This CDR3 is built from 10 residues. In DNA, the CDR3 is TGCAGTGCGAGTACCTACGAGCAGTACTTC. It translates to CSASTYEQYF.

The sample holds a few counts of this clone. This chain links TRBV4-1 with TRBJ2-7; 8 nucleotides align to TRBD1. The CDR3 runs 14 residues. V gave up 4 bases and J gave up 2 bases; unmatched junction bases: 4. Germline V CDR1 and CDR2: MGHRA, YSYEKL. The CDR3 sequence: CASSRDRGPYEQYF. In DNA form, the CDR3 reads TGCGCCAGCAGCCGCGACAGGGGTCCCTACGAGCAGTACTTC.

The V and J genes are TRBV5-1 and TRBJ1-2, with 10 bases lining up with TRBD1. The V gene end was trimmed by 5 bases and the J gene end by 4 bases; junction bases not matched to a gene: 8. This CDR3 spans 15 amino acids. Germline assignment: CDR1 SGHRS and CDR2 YFSETQ. For the CDR3, the DNA is TGCGCCAGCAGGGCTGGGACAGGGGATGGCTATGGCTACACCTTC. Protein: CASRAGTGDGYGYTF.

As to this clone: The same CDR3 is also encoded by other DNA sequences in this sample. CDR3 sequence reads: CASGREGGYTF. For the CDR3, the DNA is TGTGCCAGCGGTCGGGAGGGTGGCTACACCTTC. J is TRBJ1-2 and V is TRBV28; no clear D. The CDR3 totals 11 residues. The germline gives CDR1 MDHEN, CDR2 SYDVKM. Trimming removed 8 bases at V and 7 bases at J, with 11 bases between.

This rearrangement joins TRBV7-8 to TRBJ2-7; 9 positions agree with TRBD2. The junction had 23 bases not matched to a gene; V was cut back by 5 bases and J by 6 bases. Germline V CDR1 and CDR2: SGHVS, FQNEAQ. CDR3 length: 19 residues. CDR3 loop: CASSPQTFGTSSEVLEQYF. Written as DNA, the CDR3 is TGTGCCAGCAGCCCGCAGACCTTCGGGACTAGCTCGGAGGTGCTCGAGCAGTACTTC.

CDR3 coding DNA: TGTGCCAGCAGTGAGGGACAGGTGGGAGAGACCCAGTACTTC. Translated, it gives CASSEGQVGETQYF. The V gene is TRBV25-1, the J gene TRBJ2-5; 8 bases line up with TRBD1. The CDR3 runs 14 residues. Per germline, CDR1 MGHDK and CDR2 SYGVNS. Unmatched junction bases numbered 4, after V lost 3 bases and J lost 4 bases.

The chain combines TRBV5-1 with TRBJ2-3; D call uncertain. The CDR3 totals 14 residues. Germline assignment: CDR1 SGHRS and CDR2 YFSETQ. Trimming took off 0 bases at V and 0 bases at J, with 5 bases between the two ends. The CDR3, as DNA: TGCGCCAGCAGCTTGGACAGTAGCACAGATACGCAGTATTTT. Translation: CASSLDSSTDTQYF.

CDR3 sequence reads: CASSQVVGQLTRGTEAFF. The CDR3 DNA is TGTGCCAGCAGCCAAGTGGTTGGACAGTTAACAAGAGGCACTGAAGCTTTCTTT. The chain is built from TRBV14 and TRBJ1-1; tentatively, D is TRBD1 (6 bases). The CDR3 totals 18 residues. Germline values: CDR1 SGHDN, CDR2 FVKESK. Trimming cost V 1 base and J 4 bases, with 22 bases left between them. Variable domain in full (rest from reference TRBV14 and TRBJ1-1): EAGVTQFPSHSVIEKGQTVTLRCDPISGHDNLYWYRRVMGKEIKFLLHFVKESKQDESGMPNNRFLAERTGGTYSTLKVQPAELEDSGVYFCASSQVVGQLTRGTEAFFGQGTRLTVV.

This sequence joins TRBV15 and TRBJ2-2; D might be TRBD2 (6 bases). This CDR3 spans 15 amino acids. Germline lookup yields CDR1 LNHNV and CDR2 YYDKDF (reference sequence). V was pared by 5 bases and J by 0 bases, with 10 bases between. The CDR3 is CATSARLANTGELFF. CDR3 DNA sequence: TGTGCCACCAGCGCCCGACTAGCGAACACCGGGGAGCTGTTTTTT.

V and J are TRBV21-1 and TRBJ2-7; the table names TRBD2, a call not compared with the DNA. TRBV21-1 represents a pseudogene. This CDR3 has 11 amino acids. Here the CDR3 reads CASSVFHEQYF. The CDR3 DNA reads as TGTGCCAGCAGCGTATTCCACGAGCAGTACTTC.

This rearrangement joins TRBV19 to TRBJ1-5, with a possible D match to TRBD1 (6 bases). In germline, CDR1 is LNHDA, CDR2 SQIVND (reference sequence). This CDR3 spans 13 amino acids. The ends were cut back, 6 bases at V and 5 bases at J, with 11 bases in the middle. CDR3 in DNA: TGTGCCAGTAGCGGACAGCGACATCAGCCCCAGCATTTT. Translation gives CASSGQRHQPQHF.

The chain is built from TRBV5-5 and TRBJ2-7; a weak D match, TRBD2 (5 bases). This CDR3 spans 14 amino acids. Deletions cut 0 bases from V and 6 bases from J, with 13 bases between. The germline V gene has CDR1 SGHKS and CDR2 YYEKEE (reference sequence). The CDR3 sequence: CASSLEGAGIEQYF. CDR3 in DNA: TGTGCCAGCAGCTTGGAAGGTGCGGGTATCGAGCAGTACTTC.

The genes are TRBV7-9 and TRBJ1-1; no definite D call. The germline V gene encodes CDR1 SEHNR and CDR2 FQNEAQ (reference sequence). V lost 1 base to trimming and J lost 1 base, with 7 bases between them. This CDR3 comprises 14 residues. The CDR3 sequence: CASSLVARNTEAFF. CDR3 nucleotide sequence: TGTGCCAGCAGCTTAGTGGCCAGGAACACTGAAGCTTTCTTT. Filled out from reference TRBV7-9 and TRBJ1-1, the complete variable domain reads DTGVSQNPRHKITKRGQNVTFRCDPISEHNRLYWYRQTLGQGPEFLTYFQNEAQLEKSRLLSDRFSAERPKGSFSTLEIQRTEQGDSAMYLCASSLVARNTEAFFGQGTRLTVV.

The count of this clone is one. This chain links TRBV6-6 with TRBJ1-5; D is uncertain. Trimming took 6 bases from V and 1 from J, leaving 13 bases between them. Germline loops: CDR1 MNHNY, CDR2 SVGAGI (reference sequence). This CDR3 spans 15 amino acids. The CDR3 nucleotides are TGTGCCAGCAGCCCTGAGCACCTCAGCAATCAGCCCCAGCATTTT. Its protein product is CASSPEHLSNQPQHF.